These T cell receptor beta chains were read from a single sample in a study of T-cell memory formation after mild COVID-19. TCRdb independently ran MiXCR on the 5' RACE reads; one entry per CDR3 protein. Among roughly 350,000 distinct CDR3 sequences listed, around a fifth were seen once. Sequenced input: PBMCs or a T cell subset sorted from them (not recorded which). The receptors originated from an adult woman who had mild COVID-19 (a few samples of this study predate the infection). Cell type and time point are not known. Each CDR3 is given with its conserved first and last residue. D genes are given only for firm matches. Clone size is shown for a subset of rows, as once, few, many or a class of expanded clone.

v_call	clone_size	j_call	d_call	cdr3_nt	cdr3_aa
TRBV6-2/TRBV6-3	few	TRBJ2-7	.	TGTGCCAGCCGAGGGGTGGGACCTTCCTACGAGCAGTACTTC	CASRGVGPSYEQYF
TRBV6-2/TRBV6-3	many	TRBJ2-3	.	TGTGCCAGCAGTCCCCGGACGCTAACTAGCACAGATACGCAGTATTTT	CASSPRTLTSTDTQYF
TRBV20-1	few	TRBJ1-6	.	TGCAGTGCTAGAGATCTCGATAGCGGCTCACCCCTCCACTTT	CSARDLDSGSPLHF
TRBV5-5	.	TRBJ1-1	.	TGTGCCAGCAGCAAAGAACGGACTGAAGCTTTCTTT	CASSKERTEAFF
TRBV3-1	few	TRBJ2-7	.	TGTGCCAGCAGCCAAGTGGTGGGGACCTACGAGCAGTACTTC	CASSQVVGTYEQYF
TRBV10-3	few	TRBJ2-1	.	TGTGCCATCAGTGAGCTGGCTAGCTCTGACGAGCAGTTCTTC	CAISELASSDEQFF
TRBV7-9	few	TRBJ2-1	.	TGTGCCAGCAGCCCCGAGGGTATAGCGGCGCCAACCGCCTACAATGAGCAGTTCTTC	CASSPEGIAAPTAYNEQFF
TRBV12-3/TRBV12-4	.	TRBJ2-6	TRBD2	TGTGCCACCGACGGAGCCGGGACTAGCGGATCAGCTGGGGCCAACGTCCTGACTTTC	CATDGAGTSGSAGANVLTF
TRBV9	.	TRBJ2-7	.	TGTGCCAGCAGCGAAATTCACACGTCCGAGCAGTACTTC	CASSEIHTSEQYF
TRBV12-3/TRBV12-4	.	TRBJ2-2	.	TGTGCCAGCAGTTCTCAGTACACCGGGGAGCTGTTTTTT	CASSSQYTGELFF
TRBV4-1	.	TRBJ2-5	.	TGCGCCAGCAGCCAAGGGGATATGGGGGGCCAAGAGACCCAGTACTTC	CASSQGDMGGQETQYF